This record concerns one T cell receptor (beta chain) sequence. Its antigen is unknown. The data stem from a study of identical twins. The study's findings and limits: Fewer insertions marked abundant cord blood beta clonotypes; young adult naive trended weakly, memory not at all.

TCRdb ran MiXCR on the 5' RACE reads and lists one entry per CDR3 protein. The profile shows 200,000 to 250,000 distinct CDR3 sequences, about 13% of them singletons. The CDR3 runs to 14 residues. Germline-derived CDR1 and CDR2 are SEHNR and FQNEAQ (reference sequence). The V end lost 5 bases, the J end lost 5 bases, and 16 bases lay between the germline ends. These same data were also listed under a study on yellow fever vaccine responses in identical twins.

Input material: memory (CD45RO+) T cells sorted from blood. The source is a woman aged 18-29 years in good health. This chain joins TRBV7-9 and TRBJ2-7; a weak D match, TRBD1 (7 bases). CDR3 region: CASSLPQGGDEQYF. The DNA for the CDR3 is TGTGCCAGCAGCCTACCCCAGGGGGGCGACGAGCAGTACTTC.